This passage covers 20 T cell receptor beta chains from one sample sequenced in a study of OX40 agonist ivuxolimab in advanced cancers. Sequencing used immunoSEQ multiplex PCR; TCRdb keeps in-frame clones, though not all of them. This repertoire shows 70,000 to 95,000 clones, around 94% found once; its top ten account for just over 20%. The sample here was CD4+ or CD8+ T cells sorted from blood, taken in a trial of the OX40 agonist ivuxolimab. These receptor sequences come from an adult with an advanced solid tumor such as melanoma, head and neck, liver or kidney cancer.

This rearrangement joins TRBV5-1 to TRBJ1-5, with 9 bases matching TRBD1. The V gene end was trimmed by 4 bases and the J gene end by 2 bases; junction bases not matched to a gene: 13. Germline lookup yields CDR1 SGHRS and CDR2 YFSETQ. There are 18 residues in the CDR3. The CDR3 DNA follows: TGCGCCAGCAGCGGGTCGGACAGGGGAGTTTGGGGCAATCAGCCCCAGCATTTT. Translating gives CASSGSDRGVWGNQPQHF.

The chain uses TRBV4-3 and TRBJ2-7; 7 bases map to TRBD1. The CDR3 is made up of 15 amino acids. CDR1 is LGHNA and CDR2 is YSLEER in the germline V gene. V shed 5 bases and J 2 bases; nucleotides not matched to a gene: 9. The CDR3 loop is CASSYMGTAAYEQYF. The DNA for the CDR3 is TGCGCCAGCAGCTACATGGGGACAGCCGCCTACGAGCAGTACTTC.

The chain recombines TRBV10-1 with TRBJ2-4; 7 bases fit TRBD2. Trimming took 9 bases from V and 0 from J; bases not matched to a gene: 8. Germline V gene data show CDR1 as WNHNN and CDR2 as SYGVQD (reference sequence). This CDR3 spans 15 amino acids. The CDR3 sequence is CARPRDYLAKNIQYF. The DNA of the CDR3 is TGCGCCAGACCCCGGGACTACTTAGCCAAAAACATTCAGTACTTC.

The rearrangement links TRBV6-5 to TRBJ1-1, with no clear D. The V gene lost 6 bases and the J gene lost 1 base, with 9 bases spanning the gap. CDR3 size: 13 residues. Germline CDR1 reads MNHEY; CDR2 reads SVGAGI. CDR3 protein: CASSSSRNTEAFF. CDR3 sequence (DNA): TGTGCCAGCAGCAGCAGCAGGAACACTGAAGCTTTCTTT.

This clone was found a few times. V usage is TRBV30 and J usage is TRBJ1-1; unclear D gene. The germline V gene encodes CDR1 GTSNPN and CDR2 SVGIG (reference sequence). Trimming removed 2 bases from V and 7 bases from J, with 8 bases in between. CDR3 length: 11 residues. CDR3 in amino acids: CAWSKEDEAFF. CDR3 DNA: TGTGCCTGGAGTAAAGAAGATGAAGCTTTCTTT.

The rearrangement joins TRBV6-5 to TRBJ2-7, with unresolved D. V lost 5 bases and J 6 bases, leaving 8 bases between the germline ends. CDR3 length: 11 residues. CDR1 MNHEY and CDR2 SVGAGI come from the germline V gene. DNA of the CDR3: TGTGCCAGCAGTCAGTCAGGCGAGCAGTACTTC. This gives the protein CASSQSGEQYF.

The genes are TRBV14 and TRBJ2-5; 10 bases match TRBD2. Germline trimming cut 2 bases from V and 2 bases from J; bases unmatched to any gene: 5. Germline CDR1 reads SGHDN; CDR2 reads FVKESK. This CDR3 has 16 amino acids. The CDR3 loop is CASSQLKAGGQETQYF. CDR3 nucleotide sequence: TGTGCCAGCAGCCAATTAAAAGCGGGGGGGCAAGAGACCCAGTACTTC.

The rearrangement uses TRBV10-3 and TRBJ1-6; TRBD1 matches 8 bases. Germline values: CDR1 ENHRY, CDR2 SYGVKD. Germline trimming cut 8 bases from V and 9 bases from J; bases unmatched to any gene: 15. This CDR3 is built from 16 residues. The CDR3 here is CAISPKITGGGSPLHF. The CDR3 DNA follows: TGTGCCATCTCCCCTAAGATCACAGGGGGTGGTTCACCCCTCCACTTT.

The J gene is TRBJ1-1, the V gene TRBV7-2; 12 nucleotides agree with TRBD1. Germline V gene data show CDR1 as SGHTA and CDR2 as FQGNSA. Germline trimming cut 6 bases from V and 8 bases from J; bases unmatched to any gene: 16. The CDR3 length is 17 residues. The CDR3, as DNA: TGTGCCAGCAGGTGGGGGCCCGGGACAGGGGGCCAGGGGGAAGCTTTCTTT. Amino acid sequence: CASRWGPGTGGQGEAFF.

This chain uses TRBV27 with TRBJ2-3; 9 positions agree with TRBD1. V shed 7 bases, J shed 5 bases, and the junction held 13 bases outside the gene matches. The germline gives CDR1 MNHEY, CDR2 SMNVEV (reference sequence). The CDR3 runs to 16 residues. DNA of the CDR3: TGTGCCAGCACCAGGGGGACAGGGCTCAACCAAGATACGCAGTATTTT. As protein: CASTRGTGLNQDTQYF.

The rearrangement joins TRBV11-2 to TRBJ2-2, with D perhaps matching TRBD1 (6 bases). CDR1 and CDR2 from the germline V gene are SGHAT and FQNNGV. The CDR3 contains 16 residues. The germline V and J ends were trimmed by 5 bases and 6 bases, with 19 bases remaining between them. DNA for the CDR3: TGTGCCAGCAGCCCGAGAAGACAGGCCCAGGCCGGGGAGCTGTTTTTT. This sequence encodes CASSPRRQAQAGELFF. Variable domain in full (rest from reference TRBV11-2 and TRBJ2-2): EAGVAQSPRYKIIEKRQSVAFWCNPISGHATLYWYQQILGQGPKLLIQFQNNGVVDDSQLPKDRFSAERLKGVDSTLKIQPAKLEDSAVYLCASSPRRQAQAGELFFGEGSRLTVL.

The V call is TRBV5-5, the J call TRBJ2-7, with D perhaps matching TRBD2 (6 bases). The CDR3 has 15 residues. Trimming stripped 4 bases from V and 3 bases from J, with 17 bases between. The germline CDR1 and CDR2 sequences are SGHKS and YYEKEE (reference sequence). CDR3 nucleotide sequence: TGTGCCAGCAGCCACGCCCCAGGACTAAGCTACGAGCAGTACTTC. This codes for CASSHAPGLSYEQYF.

J is TRBJ2-1 and V is TRBV28, with a weak D call TRBD2 (6 bases). V lost 2 bases, J lost 6 bases, and 14 bases lay in between. CDR1 and CDR2 from the germline V gene are MDHEN and SYDVKM. The CDR3 runs to 15 residues. CDR3 loop: CASSLMAGMGNEQFF. CDR3 nucleotides: TGTGCCAGCAGTTTAATGGCGGGGATGGGCAATGAGCAGTTCTTC.

This sequence joins TRBV15 and TRBJ1-2, with D unclear. Trimming removed 2 bases from V and 2 bases from J, with 9 bases in between. CDR3 length: 14 amino acids. In germline, CDR1 is LNHNV, CDR2 YYDKDF (reference sequence). CDR3 sequence: CATSRWTDNYGYTF. For the CDR3, the DNA is TGTGCCACCAGCAGATGGACTGACAACTATGGCTACACCTTC.

The chain carries TRBV20-1 and TRBJ2-1; no reliable D call. V was trimmed by 1 base and J by 5 bases, leaving 3 bases between them. Germline V lookup: CDR1 DFQATT, CDR2 SNEGSKA (reference sequence). There are 11 residues in the CDR3. CDR3 sequence: CSARAHNEQFF. In DNA form, the CDR3 reads TGCAGTGCTAGAGCGCACAATGAGCAGTTCTTC.

J is TRBJ1-1 and V is TRBV6-5; D gene uncertain. The CDR3 runs to 13 residues. Germline V gives CDR1 MNHEY, CDR2 SVGAGI. The germline V and J ends were trimmed by 6 bases and 0 bases, with 8 bases remaining between them. The CDR3 DNA sequence: TGTGCCAGCAGGATCCGAGTGAACACTGAAGCTTTCTTT. Amino acid sequence: CASRIRVNTEAFF.

The chain carries TRBV29-1 and TRBJ1-3; D unclear. Germline V lookup: CDR1 SQVTM, CDR2 ANQGSEA. The CDR3 covers 11 residues. Deletions cut 6 bases from V and 5 bases from J, with 8 bases between. CDR3 region: CSVEDRNTIYF. DNA for the CDR3: TGCAGCGTGGAGGACCGAAACACCATATATTTT.

The chain combines TRBV9 with TRBJ1-1; 10 nucleotides align to TRBD1. The V segment lost 3 bases and the J segment 8 bases; nucleotides outside the gene matches: 4. CDR3 length: 13 residues. Germline V gene data show CDR1 as SGDLS and CDR2 as YYNGEE. CDR3: CASSETGGGEAFF. CDR3 DNA: TGTGCCAGCAGCGAGACAGGGGGCGGGGAAGCTTTCTTT.

In nucleotides, the CDR3 is TGTGCCAGCAGTCCCACGGGATTCGGGGGCGGCTACACCTTC. Protein: CASSPTGFGGGYTF. V gene TRBV27 combines with J gene TRBJ1-2; D possibly corresponds to TRBD1 (6 bases). Trimming removed 5 bases from V and 8 bases from J, with 18 bases in between. CDR1 is MNHEY and CDR2 is SMNVEV in the germline V gene (reference sequence). The CDR3 extends over 14 amino acids.

This clone was seen a handful of times. Its ends do not fully match the called genes, so a read error is possible. The chain combines TRBV19 with TRBJ1-1; no reliable D call. This CDR3 region has 13 residues. Germline V gives CDR1 LNHDA, CDR2 SQIVND (reference sequence). The CDR3 loop reads CSSMGGANTEAFF. The CDR3 DNA sequence: TGCTCTTCAATGGGAGGAGCGAACACTGAAGCTTTCTTT.